Below are 27 T cell receptor beta chains sequenced from a single sample in a study of blood T cell repertoires in COVID-19. Sequencing was performed with immunoSEQ multiplex PCR; in TCRdb, only in-frame clones are kept and a portion is missing. Of fewer than 250,000 clones detected, 90% appear once; the ten largest clones hold approximately 16%. The specimen sequenced was PBMCs or T cells enriched from blood (not recorded which). These receptors were taken from a man aged 30-40 years who had been exposed to COVID-19.

This clone was counted once. V usage is TRBV19 and J usage is TRBJ1-1, with 7 bases fitting TRBD1. V lost 1 base, J lost 5 bases, and 4 bases stayed unmatched. CDR3 length equals 14 residues. CDR1 is LNHDA, CDR2 SQIVND, per germline (reference sequence). The CDR3 loop is CASSIGGTVTEAFF. In DNA, the CDR3 is TGTGCCAGTAGTATAGGGGGGACAGTTACTGAAGCTTTCTTT.

The V call is TRBV12-5, the J call TRBJ2-7; 11 bases fit TRBD1. V lost 0 bases, J lost 4 bases, and 2 bases stayed unmatched. Germline V CDR1 and CDR2: LGHNT, FRNRAP. This CDR3 is built from 15 residues. This chain's CDR3 is CASGLVGTGGYEQYF. The CDR3 DNA reads TGTGCTAGTGGTTTGGTCGGGACAGGGGGTTACGAGCAGTACTTC.

This clone came up many times. The chain couples TRBV7-6 to TRBJ2-1; 8 nucleotides match TRBD2. V trimming: 5 bases; J trimming: 3 bases; junction bases outside the gene matches: 9. The CDR3 is 16 residues long. CDR1 and CDR2 (germline): SGHVS, FNYEAQ. CDR3 in DNA: TGTGCCAGCAGCAGTCCAGCGGGGGTCGACTACAATGAGCAGTTCTTC. Its translation is CASSSPAGVDYNEQFF. The full variable domain, rest sourced from reference TRBV7-6 and TRBJ2-1, is GAGVSQSPRYKVTKRGQDVALRCDPISGHVSLYWYRQALGQGPEFLTYFNYEAQQDKSGLPNDRFSAERPEGSISTLTIQRTEQRDSAMYRCASSSPAGVDYNEQFFGPGTRLTVL.

The CDR3 region has the DNA TGTGCCAGCAGCTTTATAGGGGAAGAGACCCAGTACTTC. This gives the protein CASSFIGEETQYF. The J gene is TRBJ2-5, the V gene TRBV5-4; TRBD1 might be the D (5 bases). CDR3 size: 13 residues. The V end lost 2 bases, the J end lost 3 bases, and 8 bases lay between the germline ends. CDR1 and CDR2 (germline): SGHNT, YYREEE (reference sequence).

V is TRBV19 and J is TRBJ1-5, with D perhaps matching TRBD1 (6 bases). Per the germline V gene, CDR1 is LNHDA and CDR2 is SQIVND (reference sequence). The CDR3 is 13 residues long. Trimming left V 5 bases short and J 5 bases short, with 10 bases between. The CDR3 protein is CASSPWTDQPQHF. Here the CDR3 DNA reads TGTGCCAGTAGTCCCTGGACAGATCAGCCCCAGCATTTT.

This clone was seen a single time. The chain links TRBV7-9 to TRBJ1-4; 7 nucleotides align to TRBD1. The V and J ends lost 6 bases and 7 bases, in that order; junction bases with no gene match: 11. Germline values: CDR1 SEHNR, CDR2 FQNEAQ (reference sequence). The CDR3 extends over 15 amino acids. This CDR3 is CASRQMGTETEKLFF. The CDR3 coding sequence is TGTGCCAGCAGACAGATGGGGACAGAGACTGAAAAACTGTTTTTT.

The chain employs TRBV5-1 and TRBJ2-3, with 8 nucleotides matching TRBD1. Trimming removed 1 base from V and 5 bases from J; junction bases left unmatched: 3. Germline CDR1 is SGHRS and CDR2 is YFSETQ. The CDR3 loop spans 14 amino acids. DNA of the CDR3: TGCGCCAGCAGCTTGTCAGGGGGCGAAGATACGCAGTATTTT. This sequence encodes CASSLSGGEDTQYF.

This chain connects TRBV20-1 to TRBJ1-2; D gene ambiguous. The CDR3 runs to 10 residues. Germline V gene lookup returns CDR1 DFQATT and CDR2 SNEGSKA (reference sequence). The ends were cut back, 5 bases at V and 8 bases at J, with 9 bases in the middle. CDR3 sequence (DNA): TGCAGTGCTGCCGCGGGCGGCTACACCTTC. It is translated as CSAAAGGYTF.

The V and J genes are TRBV9 and TRBJ2-1; D gene unclear. CDR3 length: 12 residues. Trimming pared 4 bases from V and 8 bases from J, leaving 10 bases between. Germline V gives CDR1 SGDLS, CDR2 YYNGEE. The CDR3 protein is CASSPYIHEQFF. CDR3 nucleotide sequence: TGTGCCAGCAGCCCCTATATACATGAGCAGTTCTTC.

The chain links TRBV11-2 to TRBJ1-1; possible D gene TRBD1, 5 bases. Germline V gene lookup returns CDR1 SGHAT and CDR2 FQNNGV. Trimming pared 4 bases from V and 6 bases from J, leaving 12 bases between. This CDR3 has 13 amino acids. For the CDR3, the DNA is TGTGCCAGCAGCTACGGGGGATCCCCTGAAGCTTTCTTT. It translates to CASSYGGSPEAFF.

The chain employs TRBV9 and TRBJ2-3; the D gene is possibly TRBD2 (6 bases). Germline lookup yields CDR1 SGDLS and CDR2 YYNGEE. The CDR3 covers 17 residues. The ends were cut back, 0 bases at V and 2 bases at J, with 16 bases in the middle. CDR3 DNA: TGTGCCAGCAGCGTAGGGGGGAGTAGCGGAACCACAGATACGCAGTATTTT. Translating gives CASSVGGSSGTTDTQYF.

The chain links TRBV7-3 to TRBJ2-3; D call uncertain. This CDR3 is built from 14 residues. Trimming pared 1 base from V and 1 base from J, leaving 6 bases between. Germline V gene lookup returns CDR1 SGHTA and CDR2 FQGTGA. CDR3 sequence reads: CASSLRGRTDTQYF. In DNA form, the CDR3 reads TGTGCCAGCAGCTTAAGAGGCCGCACAGATACGCAGTATTTT.

Concerning this clone itself: The sample contains more than one DNA sequence encoding this CDR3. This chain joins TRBV2 and TRBJ2-7; TRBD2 agrees at 12 bases. This CDR3 spans 14 amino acids. The junction had 0 bases not matched to a gene; V was cut back by 6 bases and J by 0 bases. CDR1 SNHLY and CDR2 FYNNEI come from the germline V gene. In DNA form, the CDR3 reads TGTGCCAGCAGGACTAGCGGGGGCTCCTACGAGCAGTACTTC. Protein: CASRTSGGSYEQYF.

This chain uses TRBV18 with TRBJ1-5; no firm D call. V gave up 3 bases and J gave up 5 bases, with 8 bases separating them. CDR1 and CDR2 from the germline V gene are KGHSH and LQKENI. This CDR3 is 13 amino acids long. The CDR3 reads CASSPSIYQPQHF. DNA of the CDR3: TGTGCCAGCTCACCCTCTATCTATCAGCCCCAGCATTTT.

In its sample, this clone was seen once. The rearrangement joins TRBV7-6 to TRBJ2-2, with 7 bases lining up with TRBD1. This CDR3 comprises 15 residues. Germline loops: CDR1 SGHVS, CDR2 FNYEAQ. J lost 0 bases, V lost 5 bases, and 3 bases had no gene match. The CDR3 nucleotides read TGTGCCAGCAGCCCGACAGGGCCGAACACCGGGGAGCTGTTTTTT. Its translation is CASSPTGPNTGELFF.

The chain carries TRBV5-1 and TRBJ2-5; D possibly corresponds to TRBD1 (6 bases). V shed 3 bases and J shed 4 bases, with 13 bases lying between them. This CDR3 comprises 14 residues. Germline V gene data show CDR1 as SGHRS and CDR2 as YFSETQ. This chain's CDR3 is CASSSGDLGETQYF. CDR3 DNA: TGCGCCAGCAGCTCAGGGGATCTCGGAGAGACCCAGTACTTC.

This clone was detected only once. The chain links TRBV12-5 to TRBJ2-3; possible D gene TRBD1, 5 bases. CDR1 and CDR2 from the germline V gene are LGHNT and FRNRAP. The V gene lost 0 bases and the J gene lost 2 bases, with 15 bases spanning the gap. The CDR3 totals 17 residues. The CDR3 loop is CASGLVIWGRPTDTQYF. Here the CDR3 DNA reads TGTGCTAGTGGTTTGGTAATCTGGGGCAGACCCACAGATACGCAGTATTTT.

The J gene is TRBJ2-7, the V gene TRBV3-1 (or the pseudogene TRBV3-2), with TRBD2 matching 7 bases. Germline V lookup: CDR1 LGHDT, CDR2 YNNKEL (reference sequence). After removal of 4 bases from V and 7 bases from J, the junction contained 19 bases not matched to a gene. The CDR3 has 17 amino acids. The CDR3, as DNA: TGTGCCAGCAGCCCCCTCTTCTCTGGAGCGGGGCAATCGGAGCAGTACTTC. This translates into CASSPLFSGAGQSEQYF.

The V gene is TRBV4-1, the J gene TRBJ1-3; 9 positions agree with TRBD1. This CDR3 region has 15 residues. V lost 0 bases to trimming and J lost 9 bases; unmatched junction nucleotides: 6. Germline CDR1 reads MGHRA; CDR2 reads YSYEKL. The CDR3 DNA follows: TGCGCCAGCAGCCAAGATGGGGGGGACAGGGCCACCATATATTTT. Protein: CASSQDGGDRATIYF.

The V and J genes are TRBV5-6 and TRBJ1-2; weak D call: TRBD1 (5 bases). Trimming pared 5 bases from V and 8 bases from J, leaving 19 bases between. Germline loops: CDR1 SGHDT, CDR2 YYEEEE. The CDR3 length is 14 residues. In DNA form, the CDR3 reads TGTGCCAGCAGACTTGGGGGGTGGAGTGGAGGCTACACCTTC. Protein product: CASRLGGWSGGYTF. The full variable domain, its missing parts supplied by reference TRBV5-6 and TRBJ1-2, is DAGVTQSPTHLIKTRGQQVTLRCSPKSGHDTVSWYQQALGQGPQFIFQYYEEEERQRGNFPDRFSGHQFPNYSSELNVNALLLGDSALYLCASRLGGWSGGYTFGSGTRLTVV.

The rearrangement joins TRBV19 to TRBJ1-2; weak D call: TRBD1 (5 bases). V lost 7 bases, J lost 5 bases, and 20 bases lay in between. CDR3 size: 15 residues. Germline CDR1 and CDR2: LNHDA and SQIVND (reference sequence). CDR3 sequence reads: CASTLSTGGGYGYTF. As DNA, the CDR3 is TGTGCCAGTACCCTATCCACAGGTGGGGGGTATGGCTACACCTTC.

This chain links TRBV7-8 with TRBJ1-3; D possibly corresponds to TRBD1 (6 bases). This CDR3 is 15 amino acids long. The germline CDR1 and CDR2 sequences are SGHVS and FQNEAQ. V was pared by 3 bases and J by 2 bases, with 11 bases between. In DNA form, the CDR3 reads TGTGCCAGCAGCTTGGGGGCGGGGGCTGGAAACACCATATATTTT. This translates into CASSLGAGAGNTIYF.

The chain recombines TRBV7-7 with TRBJ2-2, with 9 bases identical to TRBD1. The CDR3 has 15 amino acids. V lost 5 bases to trimming and J lost 5 bases; unmatched junction nucleotides: 6. Germline V gene lookup returns CDR1 SSHAT and CDR2 FNYEAQ (reference sequence). The CDR3 is CASSPYRGRTGELFF. The DNA for the CDR3 is TGTGCCAGCAGCCCATACAGGGGGCGGACCGGGGAGCTGTTTTTT.

The chain is built from TRBV6-2 or TRBV6-3 and TRBJ2-3; 11 positions agree with TRBD2. This CDR3 is 16 amino acids long. V shed 6 bases and J 2 bases; nucleotides not matched to a gene: 7. CDR1 is MNHEY and CDR2 is SVGEGT in the germline V gene. This CDR3 is CASSVGLAVPTDTQYF. CDR3 sequence (DNA): TGTGCCAGCAGCGTGGGACTAGCGGTCCCCACAGATACGCAGTATTTT.

The gene calls are TRBV4-3 and TRBJ1-3; no reliable D call. Germline V gene data show CDR1 as LGHNA and CDR2 as YSLEER. Trimming removed 2 bases from V and 3 bases from J, with 8 bases in between. The CDR3 extends over 14 amino acids. As DNA, the CDR3 is TGCGCCAGCAGCCAAAGGAGTTATGGAAACACCATATATTTT. This encodes CASSQRSYGNTIYF.

The chain combines TRBV19 with TRBJ1-5, with D possibly TRBD1 on 6 matching bases. The CDR3 is 15 amino acids. V was shortened by 2 bases and J by 1 base, with 9 bases between the two germline ends. Germline V gives CDR1 LNHDA, CDR2 SQIVND (reference sequence). DNA for the CDR3: TGTGCCAGTAGTATATCCAGGGGAAGCAATCAGCCCCAGCATTTT. It translates to CASSISRGSNQPQHF. The full variable domain, completed using reference TRBV19 and TRBJ1-5, is DGGITQSPKYLFRKEGQNVTLSCEQNLNHDAMYWYRQDPGQGLRLIYYSQIVNDFQKGDIAEGYSVSREKKESFPLTVTSAQKNPTAFYLCASSISRGSNQPQHFGDGTRLSIL.

The chain uses TRBV7-2 and TRBJ2-7; 7 nucleotides agree with TRBD1. CDR1 is SGHTA and CDR2 is FQGNSA in the germline V gene. The V gene end was trimmed by 2 bases and the J gene end by 6 bases; junction bases not matched to a gene: 7. There are 14 residues in the CDR3. For the CDR3, the DNA is TGTGCCAGCAGCTTATCACAGGGGTATGGCGAGCAGTACTTC. Residues: CASSLSQGYGEQYF.